What follows are 25 T cell receptor beta chains derived from one specimen sequenced in a study of regulatory T cells in long-lasting Graves disease. The time point denotes: persistent/refractory GD, antithyroid drugs over 5 years with positive TRAb. PBMC RNA was the source of the TCR library. Relying on iRepertoire HTBI primers and Arm-PCR of CDR3 regions, the team built TCR beta libraries. TCRdb ran MiXCR on the multiplex PCR reads and lists one entry per CDR3 protein. Of some 420,000 distinct CDR3 sequences listed, 20% to 25% are singletons. The sequencing here drew on peripheral blood mononuclear cells (PBMCs), taken when the disease was refractory, from a patient treated with antithyroid drugs. The source is a female donor with Graves disease.

The sample holds a few counts of this clonotype. This sequence joins TRBV10-3 and TRBJ2-6; D unresolved. Trimming cost V 6 bases and J 1 base, with 7 bases left between them. The germline V gene encodes CDR1 ENHRY and CDR2 SYGVKD. The length of the CDR3 is 14 residues. Written as DNA, the CDR3 is TGTGCCATCAGGGGTGCTTCTGGGGCCAACGTCCTGACTTTC. It is translated as CAIRGASGANVLTF.

The J gene is TRBJ1-3, the V gene TRBV3-1; perhaps TRBD1 as D (5 bases). This CDR3 comprises 15 residues. From germline, CDR1 is LGHDT and CDR2 YNNKEL (reference sequence). Trimming removed 4 bases from V and 0 bases from J, with 10 bases in between. This CDR3 reads CASSRAGLSGNTIYF. CDR3 sequence (DNA): TGTGCCAGCAGCCGCGCAGGGCTCTCTGGAAACACCATATATTTT. The entire variable domain, with the rest obtained from reference TRBV3-1 and TRBJ1-3, is as follows: DTAVSQTPKYLVTQMGNDKSIKCEQNLGHDTMYWYKQDSKKFLKIMFSYNNKELIINETVPNRFSPKSPDKAHLNLHINSLELGDSAVYFCASSRAGLSGNTIYFGEGSWLTVV.

On this clonotype itself: The junction does not match germline at one end; this may be a read error. This chain links TRBV7-9 with TRBJ2-2; D is ambiguous. Germline loops: CDR1 SEHNR, CDR2 FQNEAQ (reference sequence). CDR3 length equals 12 residues. The chain's CDR3 is CTSSLLQGELFF. CDR3 DNA sequence: TGTACCAGCAGTTTACTACAAGGGGAGCTGTTTTTT.

With regard to this clonotype: Just one base apart from a much larger clone, this may be a read error. The conserved phenylalanine or tryptophan normally closing the CDR3 is absent here, so this likely arose from a read error. The genes are TRBV9 and TRBJ1-1; D not certain. The CDR3 length is 14 residues. With 0 bases removed from V and 2 bases from J, the gap between germline ends came to 8 bases. The germline gives CDR1 SGDLS, CDR2 YYNGEE. The CDR3 sequence is CASSVVSGNTEAFS. CDR3 coding DNA: TGTGCCAGCAGCGTAGTCTCGGGCAACACTGAAGCTTTCTCT.

The chain is built from TRBV12-3 or TRBV12-4 and TRBJ2-7, with TRBD1 identical over 8 bases. The CDR3 consists of 15 residues. V was pared by 6 bases and J by 4 bases, with 11 bases of the junction left unmatched. CDR3 residues: CASRISGGWGYEQYF. CDR3 bases: TGTGCCAGCAGGATTTCAGGGGGCTGGGGGTACGAGCAGTACTTC.

On this clonotype itself: A much larger clone is a single base away; this may be a read error. The V and J genes are TRBV14 and TRBJ1-1; D remains ambiguous. The CDR3 extends over 14 amino acids. The germline CDR1 and CDR2 sequences are SGHDN and FVKESK. The V end lost 0 bases, the J end lost 0 bases, and 5 bases lay between the germline ends. CDR3 amino acids: CASSQDAVNTEAFF. The CDR3 DNA sequence: TGTGCCAGCAGCCAAGATGCAGTGAACACTGAAGCTTTCTTT.

The sample holds a few counts of this clonotype. The rearrangement links TRBV20-1 to TRBJ2-2, with D perhaps matching TRBD2 (6 bases). V lost 0 bases to trimming and J lost 4 bases, with 12 bases between them. The CDR3 sequence is 15 residues long. Looked up from germline, CDR1 is DFQATT and CDR2 is SNEGSKA (reference sequence). CDR3 region: CSARDPEGPTGELFF. CDR3 bases: TGCAGTGCTAGAGATCCGGAGGGACCCACCGGGGAGCTGTTTTTT.

This clonotype was seen repeatedly, ten times or more. This chain uses TRBV27 with TRBJ1-5, with 8 positions matching TRBD1. CDR1 and CDR2 (germline): MNHEY, SMNVEV (reference sequence). The junction had 4 bases not matched to a gene; V was cut back by 2 bases and J by 1 base. The CDR3 consists of 16 residues. CDR3 DNA sequence: TGTGCCAGCAGTTTAAGGACAGGGCAGAGCAATCAGCCCCAGCATTTT. Protein product: CASSLRTGQSNQPQHF.

The sample holds many counts of this clonotype. This chain joins TRBV19 and TRBJ1-5, with 9 nucleotides matching TRBD1. CDR1 is LNHDA and CDR2 is SQIVND in the germline V gene (reference sequence). This CDR3 contains 15 residues. The trim removed 5 bases at V and 5 bases at J, leaving 7 bases unmatched. CDR3 amino acids: CASSPRDRDDQPQHF. CDR3 sequence (DNA): TGTGCCAGTAGTCCCCGGGACAGGGACGATCAGCCCCAGCATTTT.

This chain joins TRBV3-1 and TRBJ1-1; D unresolved. This CDR3 spans 15 amino acids. CDR1 is LGHDT and CDR2 is YNNKEL in the germline V gene (reference sequence). With 0 bases removed from V and 7 bases from J, the gap between germline ends came to 15 bases. The CDR3 region has the DNA TGTGCCAGCAGCCAAGATCGAGGGTTTCTTGGTGAAGCTTTCTTT. It specifies CASSQDRGFLGEAFF.

The sample holds many counts of this clonotype. This chain joins TRBV12-5 and TRBJ2-5; a weak D match, TRBD2 (5 bases). In germline, CDR1 is LGHNT, CDR2 FRNRAP. This CDR3 comprises 13 residues. The V gene lost 5 bases and the J gene lost 6 bases, with 13 bases spanning the gap. The CDR3 sequence is CASGQRNVQTQYF. The CDR3 DNA reads TGTGCTAGTGGTCAGCGGAACGTGCAGACCCAGTACTTC.

This clonotype has just a few counts. V and J are TRBV6-4 and TRBJ1-3; D remains unclear. V lost 6 bases to trimming and J lost 0 bases, with 12 bases between them. Looked up from germline, CDR1 is MRHNA and CDR2 is SNTAGT. CDR3 length equals 15 residues. CDR3 coding DNA: TGTGCCAGCAGCACTACGACTCCCTCTGGAAACACCATATATTTT. Amino acid sequence: CASSTTTPSGNTIYF.

This clonotype was detected ten times or more. The chain uses TRBV28 and TRBJ2-7; 8 bases agree with TRBD2. The germline gives CDR1 MDHEN, CDR2 SYDVKM. The CDR3 runs 17 residues. V was pared by 3 bases and J by 0 bases, with 10 bases of the junction left unmatched. CDR3 bases: TGTGCCAGCAGTTTTTCCGGGGGGGACATCTTCTCCTACGAGCAGTACTTC. Translated, it gives CASSFSGGDIFSYEQYF.

This clonotype was detected ten times or more. V usage is TRBV6-1 and J usage is TRBJ2-5, with 12 bases fitting TRBD2. V was clipped by 8 bases and J by 2 bases; unmatched bases: 6. The V gene's germline CDR1 is MNHNS and CDR2 SASEGT. This CDR3 is built from 15 residues. CDR3 nucleotide sequence: TGTGCCAGCCAAGACGGACTAGCGGGGCAAGAGACCCAGTACTTC. Translated, it gives CASQDGLAGQETQYF.

This clonotype turned up a few times. The chain employs TRBV20-1 and TRBJ2-7, with TRBD2 identical over 10 bases. From germline, CDR1 is DFQATT and CDR2 SNEGSKA (reference sequence). J was trimmed by 5 bases and V by 6 bases; bases with no gene match: 10. This CDR3 spans 14 amino acids. The CDR3 DNA follows: TGCAGTGCGGCTCCTAGCGGGAGTTCCCACGAGCAGTACTTC. Amino acids: CSAAPSGSSHEQYF.

This chain joins TRBV30 and TRBJ2-2; 8 bases fit TRBD1. The germline gives CDR1 GTSNPN, CDR2 SVGIG (reference sequence). CDR3 size: 13 residues. V dropped 8 bases and J dropped 1; count of bases not matched to a gene: 3. The CDR3 protein is CAQTGENTGELFF. DNA for the CDR3: TGTGCCCAGACAGGGGAGAACACCGGGGAGCTGTTTTTT.

This clonotype was seen at least ten times. The V call is TRBV28, the J call TRBJ1-1, with D perhaps matching TRBD1 (5 bases). V lost 6 bases and J 5 bases, leaving 16 bases between the germline ends. Per the germline V gene, CDR1 is MDHEN and CDR2 is SYDVKM. The CDR3 has 14 amino acids. The CDR3 nucleotides are TGTGCCAGCAGCCCAATGGGGGAGGGGACTGAAGCTTTCTTT. This codes for CASSPMGEGTEAFF.

The gene calls are TRBV20-1 and TRBJ2-6; 8 bases are shared with TRBD2. With 4 bases clipped from V and 1 base from J, the junction kept 15 bases outside the gene matches. Germline lookup yields CDR1 DFQATT and CDR2 SNEGSKA (reference sequence). The CDR3 totals 19 residues. Here the CDR3 reads CSATQAGAYSPSGANVLTF. The CDR3 DNA reads TGCAGTGCTACCCAAGCGGGAGCATATTCCCCATCTGGGGCCAACGTCCTGACTTTC.

In this sample, this clonotype turned up many times. The V call is TRBV6-1, the J call TRBJ2-6; TRBD1 is a possible D gene (6 bases). The ends were cut back, 3 bases at V and 8 bases at J, with 14 bases in the middle. Germline V gene data show CDR1 as MNHNS and CDR2 as SASEGT. There are 15 residues in the CDR3. The chain's CDR3 is CASSDLPGVTNVLTF. CDR3 nucleotide sequence: TGTGCCAGCAGTGACTTGCCAGGGGTCACCAACGTCCTGACTTTC.

This clonotype was seen more than once but under ten times. A much larger clone is a single base away; this may be a read error. The chain carries TRBV12-3 or TRBV12-4 and TRBJ1-5; tentative D call: TRBD1 (6 bases). The CDR3 covers 15 residues. The V end lost 4 bases, the J end lost 6 bases, and 16 bases lay between the germline ends. The CDR3 protein is CASSSQGYLSQPQHF. The CDR3 DNA reads TGTGCCAGCAGTTCTCAGGGGTACCTCAGTCAGCCCCAGCATTTT.

This chain links TRBV29-1 with TRBJ2-1, with unresolved D. This CDR3 is built from 13 residues. Germline CDR1 reads SQVTM; CDR2 reads ANQGSEA. With 4 bases removed from V and 0 bases from J, the gap between germline ends came to 7 bases. CDR3 protein: CSVAASSYNEQFF. CDR3 DNA: TGCAGCGTTGCTGCCAGCTCCTACAATGAGCAGTTCTTC.

The CDR3 sequence is CASSQVGLSGANVLTF. CDR3 in DNA: TGCGCCAGCAGCCAAGTTGGACTCTCTGGGGCCAACGTCCTGACTTTC. The chain couples TRBV4-3 to TRBJ2-6; possibly TRBD2 for D (5 bases). Germline V gene lookup returns CDR1 LGHNA and CDR2 YSLEER. V was trimmed by 1 base and J by 0 bases, leaving 7 bases between them. The CDR3 extends over 16 amino acids.

In its sample, this clonotype was seen many times. V usage is TRBV27 and J usage is TRBJ2-7, with 10 bases that match TRBD1. Germline CDR1 MNHEY, CDR2 SMNVEV (reference sequence). J was trimmed by 5 bases and V by 4 bases; bases with no gene match: 8. The CDR3 consists of 15 residues. CDR3 bases: TGTGCCAGCAGTTGGATAGGACAGGGGGGGCACGAGCAGTACTTC. Its protein product is CASSWIGQGGHEQYF.

This clonotype has a handful of counts. The rearrangement joins TRBV20-1 to TRBJ1-2; D gene uncertain. The germline CDR1 and CDR2 sequences are DFQATT and SNEGSKA (reference sequence). Deletions cut 6 bases from V and 3 bases from J, with 5 bases between. This CDR3 has 10 amino acids. The CDR3, as DNA: TGCAGTGCCCCAGACTATGGCTACACCTTC. As protein: CSAPDYGYTF.

This clonotype turned up a few times. J is TRBJ1-1 and V is TRBV19, with a tentative D call TRBD1 (5 bases). V lost 3 bases and J lost 7, with 18 bases in between. The V gene's germline CDR1 is LNHDA and CDR2 SQIVND (reference sequence). The CDR3 length is 15 residues. The DNA for the CDR3 is TGTGCCAGTAGTATCGTTAAGCAGGGAAGAATTGAAGCTTTCTTT. Translating it yields CASSIVKQGRIEAFF. Full variable domain (outside the CDR3, taken from reference TRBV19 and TRBJ1-1): DGGITQSPKYLFRKEGQNVTLSCEQNLNHDAMYWYRQDPGQGLRLIYYSQIVNDFQKGDIAEGYSVSREKKESFPLTVTSAQKNPTAFYLCASSIVKQGRIEAFFGQGTRLTVV.